This TCR beta chain was observed in a study of blood T cell repertoires in COVID-19. For the study at large: Both acute and convalescent COVID-19 samples were obtained from the United States, Italy and Spain. PBMCs, B-cell-depleted T cells, or T cells provided the cDNA or gDNA that made up the material.

In germline, CDR1 is SGHVS, CDR2 FNYEAQ. Trimming took 5 bases from V and 0 from J, leaving 20 bases between them. The CDR3 totals 19 residues. The method was immunoSEQ multiplex PCR; TCRdb's version includes in-frame clones alone and lacks a portion of them. This repertoire shows just under 100,000 clones, 85% to 90% found once; its top ten account for about an eighth. Source material: peripheral blood. The chain employs TRBV7-6 and TRBJ2-6; the D gene is possibly TRBD2 (6 bases). This receptor was identified in a woman aged 55-69 years in a cohort sampled during active or convalescent COVID-19. CDR3 coding DNA: TGTGCCAGCAGCCCTAAACCGGGACTCGGAAACTCTGGGGCCAACGTCCTGACTTTC. It yields the protein CASSPKPGLGNSGANVLTF.